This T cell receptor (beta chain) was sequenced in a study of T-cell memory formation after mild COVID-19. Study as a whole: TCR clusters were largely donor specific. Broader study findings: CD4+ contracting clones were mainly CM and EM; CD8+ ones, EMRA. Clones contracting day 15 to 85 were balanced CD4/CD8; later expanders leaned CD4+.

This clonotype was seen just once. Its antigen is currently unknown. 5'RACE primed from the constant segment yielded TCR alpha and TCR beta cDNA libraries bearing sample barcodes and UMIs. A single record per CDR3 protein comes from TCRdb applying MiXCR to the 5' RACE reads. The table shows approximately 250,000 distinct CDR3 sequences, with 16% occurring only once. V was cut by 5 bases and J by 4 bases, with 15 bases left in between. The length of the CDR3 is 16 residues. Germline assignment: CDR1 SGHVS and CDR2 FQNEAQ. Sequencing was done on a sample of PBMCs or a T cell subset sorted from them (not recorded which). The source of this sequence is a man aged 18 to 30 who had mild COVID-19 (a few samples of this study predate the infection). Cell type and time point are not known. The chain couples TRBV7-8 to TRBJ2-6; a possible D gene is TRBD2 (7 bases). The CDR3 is CASSGRGAPGANVLTF. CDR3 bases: TGTGCCAGCAGCGGACGGGGGGCGCCCGGGGCCAACGTCCTGACTTTC.